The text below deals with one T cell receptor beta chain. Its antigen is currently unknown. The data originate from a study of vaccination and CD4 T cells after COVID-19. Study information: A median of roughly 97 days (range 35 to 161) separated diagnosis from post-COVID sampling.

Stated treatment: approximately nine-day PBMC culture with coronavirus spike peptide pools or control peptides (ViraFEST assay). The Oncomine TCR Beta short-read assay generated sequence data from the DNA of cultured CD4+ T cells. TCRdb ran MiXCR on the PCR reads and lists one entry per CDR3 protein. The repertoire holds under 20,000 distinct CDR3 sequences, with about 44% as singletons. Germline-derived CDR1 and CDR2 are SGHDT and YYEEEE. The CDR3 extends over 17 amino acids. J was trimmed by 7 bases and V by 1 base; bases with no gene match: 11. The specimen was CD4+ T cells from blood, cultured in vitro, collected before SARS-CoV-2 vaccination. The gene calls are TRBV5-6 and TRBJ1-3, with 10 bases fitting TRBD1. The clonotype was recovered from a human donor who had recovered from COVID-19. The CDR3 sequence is CASSLMRTGGLSNTIYF. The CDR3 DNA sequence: TGTGCCAGCAGCTTGATGCGGACAGGGGGACTCTCGAACACCATATATTTT.